This T cell receptor beta chain was documented in a study of T cells in women clearing cervical HPV infection. Study overall: Case blood was drawn when the lesion was first found; control blood after infection became undetectable.

Germline V gene data show CDR1 as ENHRY and CDR2 as SYGVKD. CDR3 length: 12 amino acids. V was clipped by 11 bases and J by 0 bases; unmatched bases: 4. As to this clone: No antigen is known for it. The observed sequence ends 3 residues before the CDR3 terminus, with the missing tail filled in from the germline J gene.

General observations from the study: CIN3+ cases had significantly higher TCR repertoire richness than controls, but evenness did not differ. Richness differences could reflect unmeasured T-cell content per sample.

TCR beta CDR3 amplified by multiplex PCR from approximately 1,300 ng genomic DNA. The method was immunoSEQ multiplex PCR; TCRdb's version includes in-frame clones alone and lacks a portion of them. The listing contains 18,000 or so clones. Sequencing was performed on blood buffy coat. This TCR came from a woman between 18 and 75 years old with a cervical HPV16 infection that either progressed to CIN3+ or cleared (not recorded which). The chain links TRBV10-3 to TRBJ2-7, with 7 nucleotides matching TRBD1. CDR3 sequence reads: CALRDSSYEQYF. The covered CDR3 bases are TGTGCCCTCCGGGACAGCTCCTACGAG.